What follows are 11 T cell receptor beta chains derived from one specimen sequenced in a study of shared clonotypes between healthy human individuals. Clones were read by immunoSEQ multiplex PCR, and TCRdb kept only the in-frame ones, dropping some. This sample carries more than 2,000,000 clones, around 90% of them seen once, and the ten largest clones take over 0.12%. Sequences were obtained from naive CD4+ T cells sorted from blood. Regarding subset: CD45RA+ positively selected. The receptors shown here come from a man between 18 and 29 years old in good health.

This clone was detected a few times. V is TRBV20-1 and J is TRBJ1-1; D not resolved. V lost 1 base and J 7 bases, leaving 4 bases between the germline ends. The CDR3 is 10 residues long. Germline-derived CDR1 and CDR2 are DFQATT and SNEGSKA (reference sequence). The CDR3 bases are TGCAGTGCTAGAGTCAATGAAGCTTTCTTT. This sequence encodes CSARVNEAFF.

This rearrangement joins TRBV5-1 to TRBJ1-2; 7 bases match TRBD1. CDR1 and CDR2 from the germline V gene are SGHRS and YFSETQ. V trimming: 4 bases; J trimming: 8 bases; junction bases outside the gene matches: 8. This CDR3 region has 13 residues. As DNA, the CDR3 is TGCGCCAGCAGCGAGGAGGGGGCTCTAGGCTACACCTTC. It yields the protein CASSEEGALGYTF.

This clone has only a few counts. The genes are TRBV6-1 and TRBJ1-5, with 7 bases fitting TRBD1. The CDR3 runs to 13 residues. V gave up 6 bases and J gave up 10 bases; unmatched junction bases: 9. Germline lookup yields CDR1 MNHNS and CDR2 SASEGT. The CDR3: CASRDRESGPQHF. The CDR3 nucleotides are TGTGCCAGCAGAGACAGGGAAAGTGGTCCCCAGCATTTT.

V gene TRBV6-5 combines with J gene TRBJ2-7; a possible D gene is TRBD1 (5 bases). Germline V CDR1 and CDR2: MNHEY, SVGAGI. The germline V and J ends were trimmed by 1 base and 1 base, with 8 bases remaining between them. This CDR3 is 14 amino acids long. CDR3 protein: CASSYWAGSYEQYF. As DNA, the CDR3 is TGTGCCAGCAGTTACTGGGCAGGGTCCTACGAGCAGTACTTC.

The count of this clone is one. The chain has TRBV13 and TRBJ2-3; 8 bases fit TRBD2. V lost 3 bases, J lost 3 bases, and 2 bases stayed unmatched. The CDR3 runs 14 residues. CDR1 and CDR2 (germline): PRHDT, FYEKMQ (reference sequence). DNA of the CDR3: TGTGCCAGCAGCTTGAGCGGGAGAACAGATACGCAGTATTTT. Amino acids: CASSLSGRTDTQYF.

V and J are TRBV6-5 and TRBJ2-1; 7 nucleotides agree with TRBD2. This CDR3 has 14 residues. V shed 2 bases and J 12 bases; nucleotides not matched to a gene: 10. The germline V gene encodes CDR1 MNHEY and CDR2 SVGAGI. Here the CDR3 DNA reads TGTGCCAGCAGTTACCTGGCGGGAGCGGTTGCGCAGTTCTTC. Encoded protein: CASSYLAGAVAQFF.

This sequence joins TRBV6-5 and TRBJ2-2; 9 bases agree with TRBD1. CDR1 and CDR2 (germline): MNHEY, SVGAGI. The CDR3 sequence is 16 residues long. The V gene end was trimmed by 2 bases and the J gene end by 6 bases; junction bases not matched to a gene: 7. The CDR3 here is CASSYGDRVRAGELFF. The CDR3 DNA sequence: TGTGCCAGCAGTTACGGGGACAGGGTTAGGGCCGGGGAGCTGTTTTTT.

The V call is TRBV18, the J call TRBJ1-6, with TRBD1 as a possible D gene (5 bases). The CDR3 extends over 14 amino acids. Per the germline V gene, CDR1 is KGHSH and CDR2 is LQKENI. Trimming shortened V by 2 bases and J by 10 bases, and 12 bases separated the two germline ends. This CDR3 is CASSPESGRSPLHF. For the CDR3, the DNA is TGTGCCAGCTCACCAGAGTCAGGGCGATCACCCCTCCACTTT.

J is TRBJ2-5 and V is TRBV10-1, with 10 nucleotides matching TRBD2. Germline-derived CDR1 and CDR2 are WNHNN and SYGVQD (reference sequence). J gave up 2 bases and V 5 bases, and 5 bases lay outside the gene matches. This CDR3 comprises 15 residues. The CDR3 DNA reads TGCGCCAGCAGTAGGACTAGCGGCACACAAGAGACCCAGTACTTC. Its translation: CASSRTSGTQETQYF.

The DNA of the CDR3 is TGTGCCAGCAGTTCCTCCCGAGCGTTCCAAGAGACCCAGTACTTC. Translating it yields CASSSSRAFQETQYF. V gene TRBV27 combines with J gene TRBJ2-5; D gene uncertain. Germline CDR1 is MNHEY and CDR2 is SMNVEV (reference sequence). The length of the CDR3 is 15 residues. Trimming left V 4 bases short and J 1 base short, with 13 bases between.

The V call is TRBV27, the J call TRBJ1-2; D unresolved. Per germline, CDR1 MNHEY and CDR2 SMNVEV (reference sequence). Trimming removed 4 bases at V and 7 bases at J, with 13 bases between. This CDR3 is 13 amino acids long. For the CDR3, the DNA is TGTGCCAGCAGTTCAAGGACCGAGGGTGGCTACACCTTC. Protein product: CASSSRTEGGYTF.